This T cell receptor (beta chain) came from a study of blood T cell repertoires in COVID-19. At the level of the study: Both acute and convalescent COVID-19 samples were obtained from the United States, Italy and Spain. From T cells, B-cell-depleted T cells, or PBMCs came the material, which was cDNA or gDNA.

Germline CDR1 LNHDA, CDR2 SQIVND (reference sequence). Trimming stripped 5 bases from V and 1 base from J, with 13 bases between. The CDR3 runs 15 residues. As handled by the study authors: Amplifying reference gene primers gave estimates of nucleated cell counts. Data came from immunoSEQ multiplex PCR; TCRdb stores just in-frame clones and leaves some out. Clonal size and the V and J genes are those of that table, whereas D and trimming came from the DNA. The sample comprises roughly 190,000 clones, approximately 85% of which are singletons, and more than 4.5% rests with the top ten. This TCR derives from a woman between 65 and 79 years old with active or convalescent COVID-19. The V gene is TRBV19, the J gene TRBJ2-3; D is possibly TRBD2 (6 bases). Material for sequencing was peripheral blood. CDR3 DNA sequence: TGTGCCAGTAGTCGGACGAAGCGGGGCACAGATACGCAGTATTTT. The encoded protein is CASSRTKRGTDTQYF.